This is a list of T cell receptor beta chains from one sample in a study of shared clonotypes between healthy human individuals. Libraries were prepared by immunoSEQ multiplex PCR; TCRdb keeps only in-frame clonotypes and omits some of them. Of 1 million to 1.3 million clones listed, roughly 74% are singletons. The sample taken for sequencing was memory CD4+ T cells from PBMCs. The source is a young man in good health. Some clones in this sample may be carry-over from other donors' samples. Each CDR3 is given with its conserved first and last residue. The D gene is left open where the match is weak. Size is stated for part of the rows, as once, few or many counts, or as a class when the clone is expanded.

D gene,V gene,J gene,clone size,CDR3 DNA,CDR3 protein
NA,TRBV28,TRBJ1-5,few,TGTGCCAGCAGTTTATTCCGGGGCCAGCATTTT,CASSLFRGQHF
NA,TRBV28,TRBJ1-4,NA,TGTGCCAGCAGCTTATACGCGGGTAATGAAAAACTGTTTTTT,CASSLYAGNEKLFF
NA,TRBV2,TRBJ2-7,NA,TGTGCCAGCAGTGGAGACAGGATCCCCTACGAGCAGTACTTC,CASSGDRIPYEQYF
NA,TRBV5-6,TRBJ2-1,NA,TGTGCCAGCAGCTTGGGTGGCCGGAGCTCCTACAATGAGCAGTTCTTC,CASSLGGRSSYNEQFF
NA,TRBV28,TRBJ1-2,NA,TGTGCCGGGGGGAGTACTTTACCTAACTATGGCTACACCTTC,CAGGSTLPNYGYTF
NA,TRBV28,TRBJ2-7,NA,TGTGCCAGCGGCCCCCTGAGGGCTACGGGCTCCGAGCAGTACTTC,CASGPLRATGSEQYF
TRBD2,TRBV27,TRBJ2-1,NA,TGTGCCAGCAGTAGGGGGACTAGCGGGAGTCCTCCCTACTCCTACAATGAGCAGTTCTTC,CASSRGTSGSPPYSYNEQFF
NA,TRBV6-1,TRBJ1-5,NA,TGTGCCAGCATTCTGGGGGGTGGTCAGCCCCAGCATTTT,CASILGGGQPQHF
NA,TRBV7-2,TRBJ2-5,NA,TGTGCCAGCAGCTCCTCCTGGGCCCCCCAAGAGACCCAGTACTTC,CASSSSWAPQETQYF
TRBD1,TRBV11-2,TRBJ1-4,NA,TGTGCCAGCAGCCCATGGGGACAGGGGTATGAAAAACTGTTTTTT,CASSPWGQGYEKLFF
NA,TRBV27,TRBJ1-1,NA,TGTGCCACCAGGACGGTGGCGAACACTGAAGCTTTCTTT,CATRTVANTEAFF
TRBD1,TRBV28,TRBJ2-7,NA,TGTGCCAGCAGTTTAACGGGACAGAGGGCCGCGCAGTACTTC,CASSLTGQRAAQYF
NA,TRBV6-6,TRBJ2-1,NA,TGTGCCAGTGACCGACGGGGATACAATGAGCAGTTCTTC,CASDRRGYNEQFF
NA,TRBV30,TRBJ2-3,NA,TGTGCCTGGAGTGTAGCCGGGGGCCTTTATGCGCAGTATTTT,CAWSVAGGLYAQYF
NA,TRBV11-2,TRBJ1-1,NA,TGTGCCAGTTTAAAGAGAGCGAACACTGAAGCTTTCTTT,CASLKRANTEAFF
TRBD1,TRBV10-1,TRBJ2-7,once,TGCGCCAGCAGTGAAAGTTGTAGAAGCGACAGGGCCTGTGAGCAGTACTTC,CASSESCRSDRACEQYF
NA,TRBV6-6,TRBJ2-2,once,TGTGCCAGCAGTCCCCCAACTTCATGGTCGGGGGAGCTGTTTTTT,CASSPPTSWSGELFF
NA,TRBV29-1,TRBJ2-6,NA,TGCAGCGTTGAGGTTACCTCTGGGGCCAACGTCCTGACTTTC,CSVEVTSGANVLTF
NA,TRBV5-1,TRBJ1-1,few,TGCGCCAGCAGCTTTGATGAGGACACTGAAGCTTTCTTT,CASSFDEDTEAFF
NA,TRBV7-6,TRBJ1-3,NA,TGTGCCAGCAGCGAGATGATCTCTGGAAACACCATATATTTT,CASSEMISGNTIYF
NA,TRBV10-3,TRBJ2-7,NA,TGTGCCATCAGTGTAGGGGTGTTAACTACGTACGAGCAGTACTTC,CAISVGVLTTYEQYF
NA,TRBV5-6,TRBJ1-1,once,TGTGCCAGCAGCTTGGGGCAGCAGAACACTGAAGCTTTCTTT,CASSLGQQNTEAFF
TRBD2,TRBV4-2,TRBJ2-3,once,TGTGCCAGCAGTAGCGGGGCCACAGATACGCAGTATTTT,CASSSGATDTQYF
NA,TRBV5-5,TRBJ2-7,NA,TGTGCCAGCAGCTTGGCCGGGAGCTCCTACGAGCAGTACTTC,CASSLAGSSYEQYF
TRBD2,TRBV4-3,TRBJ2-1,NA,TGCGCCAGCAGCCAAGGACTAGCGGGAGTTAATGAGCAGTTCTTC,CASSQGLAGVNEQFF
NA,TRBV6-1,TRBJ2-7,NA,TGTGCCAGCAGTCCTCCATTGGTCTTATCCTACGAGCAGTACTTC,CASSPPLVLSYEQYF
NA,TRBV7-3,TRBJ2-6,NA,TGTGCCAGCAGCGGGACGGTGGTCTCTGGGGCCAACGTCCTGACTTTC,CASSGTVVSGANVLTF
NA,TRBV4-3,TRBJ1-1,NA,TGCGCCAGCAGCCAAGATGTAGGGACACGCACTGAAGCTTTCTTT,CASSQDVGTRTEAFF
TRBD1,TRBV5-6,TRBJ2-7,once,TGTGCCAGCAGCTGGCCGGGGGACAGGGTGCACGAGCAGTACTTC,CASSWPGDRVHEQYF
NA,TRBV7-2,TRBJ1-4,NA,TGTGCCAGCAGCTTAGCGTCGTTTAATGAAAAACTGTTTTTT,CASSLASFNEKLFF
NA,TRBV27,TRBJ2-7,NA,TGTGCCACCACCTCCCCCTACCACCCGGGCGAGCAGTACTTC,CATTSPYHPGEQYF